A single sample is the source of the 25 T cell receptor beta chains below, sequenced in a study of T cells in Graves' hyperthyroidism and ophthalmopathy. From RNA transcripts, TCR beta CDR3 regions were amplified. TCR CDR3 underwent first-round RT-PCR with the HTBI primer set. TCRdb recomputed calls from the multiplex PCR reads with MiXCR, one row per CDR3 protein. Among hundreds of thousands of distinct CDR3 sequences listed, 17% were seen once. Material: blood. These receptors all come from a woman aged 18-29 years with Graves' ophthalmopathy.

This clonotype has a count of ten or more. The chain is built from TRBV20-1 and TRBJ1-2, with unresolved D. V gave up 2 bases and J gave up 0 bases, with 19 bases separating them. Germline CDR1 reads DFQATT; CDR2 reads SNEGSKA (reference sequence). The length of the CDR3 is 17 residues. CDR3 coding DNA: TGCAGTGCTAGACCCCTACTCGCAGACGAACCTAACTATGGCTACACCTTC. It translates to CSARPLLADEPNYGYTF.

This clonotype was seen many times. The chain combines TRBV27 with TRBJ1-2; D is unresolved. The CDR3 has 13 residues. The germline gives CDR1 MNHEY, CDR2 SMNVEV (reference sequence). The V end was cut by 5 bases, the J end by 0 bases, with 7 bases between. The CDR3 coding sequence is TGTGCCAGCAGTCCCTATTCTAACTATGGCTACACCTTC. Protein: CASSPYSNYGYTF.

This clonotype appeared many times. The chain employs TRBV2 and TRBJ1-5; no reliable D call. The CDR3 spans 16 residues. Per the germline V gene, CDR1 is SNHLY and CDR2 is FYNNEI. V shed 4 bases and J shed 4 bases, with 17 bases lying between them. CDR3 in DNA: TGTGCCAGCAGTGGGGATGCAGTTTCTTCTAATCAGCCCCAGCATTTT. It encodes CASSGDAVSSNQPQHF.

The chain carries TRBV7-9 and TRBJ2-2, with TRBD2 identical over 7 bases. Germline CDR1 and CDR2: SEHNR and FQNEAQ (reference sequence). The CDR3 has 18 residues. J lost 3 bases, V lost 2 bases, and 12 bases had no gene match. CDR3 region: CASSLSSERSGDTGELFF. CDR3 in DNA: TGTGCCAGCAGCTTATCCAGTGAACGGAGCGGGGACACCGGGGAGCTGTTTTTT.

In this sample, this clonotype turned up many times. DNA of the CDR3: TGTGCCAGCAGCCAACGTAGCGGCTTGAGGGGAGAGACCCAGTACTTC. This translates into CASSQRSGLRGETQYF. The V gene is TRBV3-1, the J gene TRBJ2-5; possibly TRBD2 for D (6 bases). The ends were cut back, 2 bases at V and 4 bases at J, with 17 bases in the middle. Germline V gene data show CDR1 as LGHDT and CDR2 as YNNKEL (reference sequence). This CDR3 spans 16 amino acids.

Ten or more counts support this clonotype. This chain uses TRBV6-5 with TRBJ2-1, with 8 bases that match TRBD2. The CDR3 loop spans 15 amino acids. The ends lost 2 bases at V and 4 bases at J; junction bases unmatched: 4. Germline V gene data show CDR1 as MNHEY and CDR2 as SVGAGI. CDR3 amino acids: CASSYRPSGYNEQFF. DNA of the CDR3: TGTGCCAGCAGTTACAGGCCTAGCGGGTACAATGAGCAGTTCTTC.

This clonotype was detected ten times or more. The chain carries TRBV11-1 and TRBJ1-2; 10 positions match TRBD1. CDR3 length: 15 residues. The trim removed 5 bases at V and 8 bases at J, leaving 11 bases unmatched. Germline V lookup: CDR1 SGHAT, CDR2 FQDESV (reference sequence). CDR3 residues: CASSPDWDRGDGYTF. For the CDR3, the DNA is TGTGCCAGCAGCCCAGATTGGGACAGGGGAGACGGCTACACCTTC.

This clonotype occurred many times. The CDR3 DNA reads as TGTGCCAGCAGTCCGCTGCCGACAGATCCTTATGGCTACACCTTC. This codes for CASSPLPTDPYGYTF. The chain recombines TRBV6-1 with TRBJ1-2; D might be TRBD1 (5 bases). V lost 5 bases and J lost 5, with 18 bases in between. Looked up from germline, CDR1 is MNHNS and CDR2 is SASEGT. The CDR3 contains 15 residues.

The DNA for the CDR3 is TGCAGTGCCGCGGGACAGCTGAACACTGAAGCTTTCTTT. Protein sequence: CSAAGQLNTEAFF. V and J are TRBV20-1 and TRBJ1-1, with 7 bases aligning to TRBD1. Germline V gives CDR1 DFQATT, CDR2 SNEGSKA (reference sequence). V gave up 6 bases and J gave up 0 bases; unmatched junction bases: 4. CDR3 length: 13 amino acids.

V is TRBV13 and J is TRBJ2-7; tentative D call: TRBD2 (7 bases). The CDR3 is 14 amino acids. Trimming took 5 bases from V and 6 from J, leaving 17 bases between them. Germline values: CDR1 PRHDT, CDR2 FYEKMQ (reference sequence). The DNA for the CDR3 is TGTGCCAGCAGCGTAGACATCGGGGGGCGCGAGCAGTACTTC. Translating gives CASSVDIGGREQYF. The variable domain in full, completed from reference TRBV13 and TRBJ2-7, reads AAGVIQSPRHLIKEKRETATLKCYPIPRHDTVYWYQQGPGQDPQFLISFYEKMQSDKGSIPDRFSAQQFSDYHSELNMSSLELGDSALYFCASSVDIGGREQYFGPGTRLTVT.

The chain recombines TRBV11-2 with TRBJ2-3; 8 positions match TRBD1. From germline, CDR1 is SGHAT and CDR2 FQNNGV. The ends lost 5 bases at V and 4 bases at J; junction bases unmatched: 8. The CDR3 loop spans 15 amino acids. The CDR3 DNA sequence: TGTGCCAGCAGCCCCCTGGACAGGGAGGCAGATACGCAGTATTTT. It yields the protein CASSPLDREADTQYF.

J is TRBJ2-7 and V is TRBV12-3 or TRBV12-4, with no clear D. CDR3 size: 15 residues. V lost 2 bases and J 3 bases, leaving 14 bases between the germline ends. The CDR3 sequence is CASSLWAGVGYEQYF. The CDR3 nucleotides read TGTGCCAGCAGTTTATGGGCAGGTGTTGGCTACGAGCAGTACTTC.

The table lists this clonotype with many counts. The rearrangement links TRBV7-9 to TRBJ2-1; the match to TRBD1 covers 10 bases. Germline V gene lookup returns CDR1 SEHNR and CDR2 FQNEAQ (reference sequence). The CDR3 runs 16 residues. Trimming cost V 5 bases and J 6 bases; bases outside gene matches: 10. The CDR3 loop reads CASSPPGTGVGNEQFF. The CDR3 nucleotides read TGTGCCAGCAGCCCCCCAGGGACAGGGGTGGGCAATGAGCAGTTCTTC.

As DNA, the CDR3 is TGTGCCAGTCGGACAGGGGTTAATTCACCCCTCCACTTT. Amino acids: CASRTGVNSPLHF. The gene calls are TRBV19 and TRBJ1-6; 9 bases line up with TRBD1. CDR3 length equals 13 residues. The junction had 2 bases not matched to a gene; V was cut back by 8 bases and J by 6 bases. Looked up from germline, CDR1 is LNHDA and CDR2 is SQIVND (reference sequence).

The table lists this clonotype with many counts. This chain uses TRBV29-1 with TRBJ2-3; TRBD1 is a possible D gene (6 bases). The CDR3 has 12 residues. CDR1 SQVTM and CDR2 ANQGSEA come from the germline V gene. V lost 4 bases to trimming and J lost 4 bases, with 9 bases between them. The CDR3 bases are TGCAGCGTTGTCTACAGGGCAGATACGCAGTATTTT. Translating it yields CSVVYRADTQYF.

This clonotype came up many times. This chain uses TRBV18 with TRBJ1-2; D perhaps matches TRBD1 (6 bases). Germline V gene sequence: CDR1 KGHSH, CDR2 LQKENI. V lost 3 bases to trimming and J lost 8 bases, with 16 bases between them. The CDR3 totals 14 residues. CDR3 DNA sequence: TGTGCCAGCTCACCCGGGGGGGCCGCAAAGGGCTACACCTTC. Translating it yields CASSPGGAAKGYTF.

V is TRBV19 and J is TRBJ2-1; D unclear. Trimming took 7 bases from V and 5 from J, leaving 12 bases between them. Germline V gene data show CDR1 as LNHDA and CDR2 as SQIVND (reference sequence). CDR3 length: 13 amino acids. CDR3 sequence reads: CASTSNTHNEQFF. CDR3 nucleotide sequence: TGTGCCAGTACCTCAAACACCCACAATGAGCAGTTCTTC.

At least ten counts were recorded for this clonotype. The chain has TRBV28 and TRBJ1-2; D may be TRBD1 (5 bases). The germline gives CDR1 MDHEN, CDR2 SYDVKM. With 9 bases removed from V and 3 bases from J, the gap between germline ends came to 11 bases. CDR3 length equals 12 residues. Here the CDR3 reads CASRGTDYGYTF. In nucleotides, the CDR3 is TGTGCCAGTCGAGGGACGGACTATGGCTACACCTTC.

J is TRBJ1-1 and V is TRBV14; no definite D call. The ends were cut back, 1 base at V and 8 bases at J, with 11 bases in the middle. Germline CDR1 is SGHDN and CDR2 is FVKESK. The CDR3 has 13 residues. CDR3 protein: CASSQGLGLEAFF. In nucleotides, the CDR3 is TGTGCCAGCAGCCAAGGGTTAGGTTTGGAAGCTTTCTTT.

This clonotype occurred many times. V gene TRBV11-2 combines with J gene TRBJ2-7; no clear D gene. CDR3 length equals 14 residues. Germline CDR1 is SGHAT and CDR2 is FQNNGV. The ends were cut back, 0 bases at V and 5 bases at J, with 11 bases in the middle. The CDR3 spells CASSLDDPPHEQYF. The CDR3 DNA reads TGTGCCAGCAGCTTAGACGATCCCCCTCACGAGCAGTACTTC.

This clonotype was found a few times. The rearrangement links TRBV12-3 or TRBV12-4 to TRBJ2-1; TRBD2 is a possible D gene (5 bases). The V gene lost 4 bases and the J gene lost 0 bases, with 13 bases spanning the gap. The CDR3 covers 16 residues. The CDR3 nucleotides are TGTGCCAGCAGTTCGGTTCTGGGGAGCTCCTACAATGAGCAGTTCTTC. Translated: CASSSVLGSSYNEQFF.

This clonotype was counted many times. The chain recombines TRBV7-2 with TRBJ2-3; TRBD2 agrees at 9 bases. The CDR3 is 17 residues long. Trimming took 1 base from V and 6 from J; bases not matched to a gene: 11. The V gene's germline CDR1 is SGHTA and CDR2 FQGNSA. The CDR3 sequence is CASSLGVGGRALDTQYF. CDR3 sequence (DNA): TGTGCCAGCAGCTTAGGAGTGGGCGGGAGGGCCCTGGATACGCAGTATTTT. Together with reference TRBV7-2 and TRBJ2-3, the CDR3 gives the full variable domain: GAGVSQSPSNKVTEKGKDVELRCDPISGHTALYWYRQSLGQGLEFLIYFQGNSAPDKSGLPSDRFSAERTGGSVSTLTIQRTQQEDSAVYLCASSLGVGGRALDTQYFGPGTRLTVL.

This clonotype has at least ten counts. The rearrangement uses TRBV5-1 and TRBJ1-1; 11 bases match TRBD1. This CDR3 contains 16 residues. Germline CDR1 is SGHRS and CDR2 is YFSETQ. Trimming at V came to 4 bases and at J to 4 bases, leaving 9 bases not matched to a gene. The CDR3, as DNA: TGCGCCAGCAGCACCGGACAGGGGGCGCGACCCACTGAAGCTTTCTTT. Protein sequence: CASSTGQGARPTEAFF. The full variable domain, completed using reference TRBV5-1 and TRBJ1-1, is KAGVTQTPRYLIKTRGQQVTLSCSPISGHRSVSWYQQTPGQGLQFLFEYFSETQRNKGNFPGRFSGRQFSNSRSEMNVSTLELGDSALYLCASSTGQGARPTEAFFGQGTRLTVV.

Of note for this clonotype: One end of the junction does not line up with germline, which may come from a read error. The J gene is TRBJ1-1, the V gene TRBV28; TRBD1 aligns across 8 bases. Germline V CDR1 and CDR2: MDHEN, SYDVKM. The CDR3 has 15 residues. CDR3 amino acids: CAGSFSDREITEAFF. For the CDR3, the DNA is TGTGCCGGCAGTTTCTCGGACAGGGAGATCACTGAAGCTTTCTTT.

This clonotype has more than one count but fewer than ten. The V gene is TRBV20-1, the J gene TRBJ1-5; 11 bases are a match to TRBD1. CDR1 is DFQATT and CDR2 is SNEGSKA in the germline V gene (reference sequence). The CDR3 is 17 amino acids. The V and J ends lost 1 base and 5 bases, in that order; junction bases with no gene match: 10. CDR3 amino acids: CSARAWTGGKKDQPQHF. CDR3 nucleotides: TGCAGTGCTAGAGCTTGGACAGGGGGCAAGAAGGATCAGCCCCAGCATTTT.